The 4 T cell receptor beta chains below come from one sample, sequenced in a study of metastatic and nonmetastatic thyroid tumors. Patients were all untreated before their thyroid surgery. With MiXCR, TCRdb called clones anew from the PCR reads. Of about 24,000 clones listed, 20% to 30% are singletons. The sample comprised tumor tissue. These receptors originate from a male donor with papillary thyroid cancer or a benign thyroid nodule (not recorded which). Some clones in this sample may be carry-over from other donors' samples.

Ten or more counts support this clone. The V gene is TRBV2, the J gene TRBJ1-2, with 8 bases that match TRBD1. CDR3 length: 14 residues. In germline, CDR1 is SNHLY, CDR2 FYNNEI. The V segment lost 3 bases and the J segment 6 bases; nucleotides outside the gene matches: 6. CDR3: CASSELNRGNGYTF. In DNA, the CDR3 is TGTGCCAGCAGTGAGTTAAACAGGGGGAATGGCTACACCTTC.

Concerning this clone: This clone may be a read error of a much larger clone one base away. Other DNA sequences in this specimen translate into the identical CDR3. This chain joins TRBV29-1 and TRBJ2-2; no clear D gene. Germline CDR1 SQVTM, CDR2 ANQGSEA. The CDR3 contains 11 residues. The CDR3 nucleotides read TGCAGCGTTGGCCGCACCGGTGAGCTGTTTTTT. This translates into CSVGRTGELFF.

The genes are TRBV28 and TRBJ1-2; weak D call: TRBD1 (6 bases). The CDR3 is 16 residues long. V was cut by 6 bases and J by 5 bases, with 22 bases left in between. Germline V gene lookup returns CDR1 MDHEN and CDR2 SYDVKM. The CDR3, as DNA: TGTGCCAGCAGCTTGCTGATAGGGGGACCTATATATGGCTACACCTTC. Translation: CASSLLIGGPIYGYTF.

Regarding this clone: A read error is likely, as this CDR3 ends without the conserved phenylalanine or tryptophan. The limits of the CDR3 on the DNA are not certain, so only TCRdb's listed CDR3 is given. The chain combines TRBV20-1 with TRBJ1-2. The CDR3 comprises 11 residues, both ends counted. Germline CDR1 DFQATT, CDR2 SNEGSKA (reference sequence). The CDR3 reads CSASVQTVSIL.